The T cell receptor beta chain described here comes from a study of blood T cell repertoires in COVID-19. Across the whole study: From the United States, Italy and Spain came samples of acute and convalescent COVID-19. From T cells, B-cell-depleted T cells, or PBMCs came the material, which was cDNA or gDNA.

In the source study's methods: Researchers report that nucleated cell counts were estimated from reference gene primer amplification. Sequencing was performed with immunoSEQ multiplex PCR; in TCRdb, only in-frame clones are kept and a portion is missing. V, J and clone size were drawn from that table, and D and trimming were deduced from the DNA. The top ten clones hold about 0.26% of a sample with over 600,000 clones, about 87% of them seen once. The CDR3 loop spans 11 amino acids. The ends were cut back, 5 bases at V and 7 bases at J, with 10 bases in the middle. CDR1 and CDR2 from the germline V gene are SQVTM and ANQGSEA.

The TCR originated in a young woman with acute or convalescent COVID-19. Source material: peripheral blood. V is TRBV29-1 and J is TRBJ2-3, with a tentative D call TRBD1 (5 bases). The CDR3 reads CSVNRINTQYF. The CDR3 nucleotides read TGCAGCGTTAACAGGATTAATACGCAGTATTTT.